These 5 T cell receptor beta chains were sequenced from one sample in a study of blood T cell repertoires in COVID-19. Measured with immunoSEQ multiplex PCR; TCRdb has only the in-frame clones, and not every one. The sample has about 300,000 clones, 65% to 90% seen once; the top ten hold about 4.2%. Source material: PBMCs or T cells enriched from blood (not recorded which). Receptors were obtained from a man in his thirties or forties who had recovered from COVID-19.

Written as DNA, the CDR3 is TGCGCCAGCAGCCCCCGACAGGGGGCGAACACTGAAGCTTTCTTT. Translating it yields CASSPRQGANTEAFF. V usage is TRBV4-1 and J usage is TRBJ1-1; 10 bases map to TRBD1. The length of the CDR3 is 15 residues. The junction had 3 bases not matched to a gene; V was cut back by 4 bases and J by 1 base. In germline, CDR1 is MGHRA, CDR2 YSYEKL.

The chain links TRBV28 to TRBJ1-4; 7 positions agree with TRBD1. The CDR3 has 15 amino acids. From germline, CDR1 is MDHEN and CDR2 SYDVKM. The V and J ends lost 2 bases and 8 bases, in that order; junction bases with no gene match: 8. CDR3: CASSLLGQPTEKLFF. CDR3 DNA: TGTGCCAGCAGTTTACTGGGACAGCCAACCGAAAAACTGTTTTTT.

The gene calls are TRBV5-1 and TRBJ2-5; 9 nucleotides line up with TRBD1. Germline values: CDR1 SGHRS, CDR2 YFSETQ. CDR3 length equals 16 residues. V lost 2 bases and J lost 2; bases outside the gene matches: 7. CDR3 loop: CASSFHTGGLQETQYF. In DNA, the CDR3 is TGCGCCAGCAGCTTCCACACAGGGGGCCTACAAGAGACCCAGTACTTC.

This clone was found a few times. J is TRBJ1-1 and V is TRBV30, with TRBD1 matching 10 bases. This CDR3 region has 15 residues. The V gene's germline CDR1 is GTSNPN and CDR2 SVGIG (reference sequence). V shed 0 bases and J 5 bases; nucleotides not matched to a gene: 6. The CDR3, as DNA: TGTGCCTGGAGTGTACAGGGACAGGGGCGAACTGAAGCTTTCTTT. Its translation is CAWSVQGQGRTEAFF.

V usage is TRBV19 and J usage is TRBJ2-7; 7 bases are a match to TRBD1. With V trimmed by 3 bases and J by 2 bases, 7 bases remained unmatched. Germline lookup yields CDR1 LNHDA and CDR2 SQIVND (reference sequence). The CDR3 sequence is 15 residues long. CDR3 DNA: TGTGCCAGTAGTATCTCCGGGACAGCCCCCTACGAGCAGTACTTC. This codes for CASSISGTAPYEQYF. Combining the CDR3 with reference TRBV19 and TRBJ2-7 gives the whole variable domain DGGITQSPKYLFRKEGQNVTLSCEQNLNHDAMYWYRQDPGQGLRLIYYSQIVNDFQKGDIAEGYSVSREKKESFPLTVTSAQKNPTAFYLCASSISGTAPYEQYFGPGTRLTVT.